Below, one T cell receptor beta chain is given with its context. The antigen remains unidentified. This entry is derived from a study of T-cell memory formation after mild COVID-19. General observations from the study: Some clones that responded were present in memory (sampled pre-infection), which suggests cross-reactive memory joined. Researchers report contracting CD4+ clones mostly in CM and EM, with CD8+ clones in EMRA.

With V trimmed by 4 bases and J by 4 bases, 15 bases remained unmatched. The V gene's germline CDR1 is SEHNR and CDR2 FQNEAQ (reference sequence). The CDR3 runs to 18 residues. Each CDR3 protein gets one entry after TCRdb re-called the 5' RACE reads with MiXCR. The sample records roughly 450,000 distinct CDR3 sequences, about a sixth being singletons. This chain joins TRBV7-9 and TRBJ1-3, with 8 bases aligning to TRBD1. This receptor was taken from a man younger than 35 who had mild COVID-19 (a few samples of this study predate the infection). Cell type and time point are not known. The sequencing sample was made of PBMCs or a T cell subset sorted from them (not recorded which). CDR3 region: CASSSRGPGGIFGNTIYF. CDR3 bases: TGTGCCAGCAGCTCCAGAGGTCCAGGGGGCATATTCGGAAACACCATATATTTT.